This TCR delta chain was obtained from a study of gamma-delta T cells after stem cell transplantation. The ends were cut back, 4 bases at V and 3 bases at J, with 12 bases in the middle. Germline CDR1 and CDR2: TSWWSYY and QGS. The CDR3 contains 14 residues. TCRdb re-called clones from the RT-PCR reads via CATT. The sample includes about 14,000 delta-chain clones, approximately 32% seen only once; the top ten take approximately 3.8%. This chain joins TRDV1 and TRDJ1; no reliable D call. The sample was gamma-delta T cells. This TCR derives from a human donor. It is not recorded whose cells these are; they may come from a transplant donor. The CDR3 sequence is CALGGRLTPDKLIF. The CDR3 DNA reads TGTGCTCTTGGGGGACGACTTACCCCCGATAAACTCATCTTT.